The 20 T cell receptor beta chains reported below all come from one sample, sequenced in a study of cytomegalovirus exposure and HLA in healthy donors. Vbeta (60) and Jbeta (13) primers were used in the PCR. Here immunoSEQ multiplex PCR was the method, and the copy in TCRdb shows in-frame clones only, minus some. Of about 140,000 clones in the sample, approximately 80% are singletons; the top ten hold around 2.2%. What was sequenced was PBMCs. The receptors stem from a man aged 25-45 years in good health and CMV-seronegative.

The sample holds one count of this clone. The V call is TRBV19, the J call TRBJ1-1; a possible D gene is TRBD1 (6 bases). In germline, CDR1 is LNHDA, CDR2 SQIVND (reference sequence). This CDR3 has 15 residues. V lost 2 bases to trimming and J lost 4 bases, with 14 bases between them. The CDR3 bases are TGTGCCAGTAGTATAAGGGGGGAGGGATCCACTGAAGCTTTCTTT. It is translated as CASSIRGEGSTEAFF.

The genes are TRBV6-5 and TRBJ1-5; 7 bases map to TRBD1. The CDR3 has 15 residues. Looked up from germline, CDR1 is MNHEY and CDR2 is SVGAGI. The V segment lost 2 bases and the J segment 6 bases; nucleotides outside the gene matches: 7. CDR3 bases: TGTGCCAGCAGTTACCCGGCAGGGGGAAGTCAGCCCCAGCATTTT. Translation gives CASSYPAGGSQPQHF.

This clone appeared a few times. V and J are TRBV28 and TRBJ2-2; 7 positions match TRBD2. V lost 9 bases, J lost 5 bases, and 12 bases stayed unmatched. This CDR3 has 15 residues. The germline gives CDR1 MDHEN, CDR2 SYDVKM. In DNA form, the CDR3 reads TGTGCCAGTCTACCCTCTAGGGGAGGGACCGGGGAGCTGTTTTTT. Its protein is CASLPSRGGTGELFF.

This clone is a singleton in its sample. The CDR3 DNA reads as TGTGCCAGCAGCTTCTATCAAGGGGTTATCGATACGCAGTATTTT. Its translation: CASSFYQGVIDTQYF. This sequence joins TRBV7-2 and TRBJ2-3; D is perhaps TRBD1 (5 bases). Trimming left V 3 bases short and J 6 bases short, with 16 bases between. The CDR3 length is 15 residues. The germline V gene encodes CDR1 SGHTA and CDR2 FQGNSA.

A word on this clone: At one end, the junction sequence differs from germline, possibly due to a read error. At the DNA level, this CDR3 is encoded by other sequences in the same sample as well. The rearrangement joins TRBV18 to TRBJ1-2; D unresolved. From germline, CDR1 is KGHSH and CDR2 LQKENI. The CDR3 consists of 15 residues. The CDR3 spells CASSPRERESYGYTF. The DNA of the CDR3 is TGTGCCAGCTCACCACGGGAGAGGGAAAGCTATGGTTACACCTTC.

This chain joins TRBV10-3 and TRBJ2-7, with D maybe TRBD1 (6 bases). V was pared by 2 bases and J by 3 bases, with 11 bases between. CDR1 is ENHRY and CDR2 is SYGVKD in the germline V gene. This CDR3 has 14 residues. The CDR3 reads CAISEGQGSYEQYF. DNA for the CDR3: TGTGCCATCAGTGAGGGGCAGGGGAGCTACGAGCAGTACTTC.

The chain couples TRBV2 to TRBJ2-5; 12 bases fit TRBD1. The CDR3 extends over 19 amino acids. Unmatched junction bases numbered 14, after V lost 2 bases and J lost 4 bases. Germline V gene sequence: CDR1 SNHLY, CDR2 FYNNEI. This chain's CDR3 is CASSEWGTGGSLGAETQYF. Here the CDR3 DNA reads TGTGCCAGCAGTGAATGGGGGACAGGGGGCTCTCTAGGCGCAGAGACCCAGTACTTC.

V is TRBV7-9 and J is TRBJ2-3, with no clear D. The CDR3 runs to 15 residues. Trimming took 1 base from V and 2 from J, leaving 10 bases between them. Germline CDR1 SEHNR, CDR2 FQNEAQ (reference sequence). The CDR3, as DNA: TGTGCCAGCAGCTTAGTCGGTCTGCTCACAGATACGCAGTATTTT. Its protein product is CASSLVGLLTDTQYF.

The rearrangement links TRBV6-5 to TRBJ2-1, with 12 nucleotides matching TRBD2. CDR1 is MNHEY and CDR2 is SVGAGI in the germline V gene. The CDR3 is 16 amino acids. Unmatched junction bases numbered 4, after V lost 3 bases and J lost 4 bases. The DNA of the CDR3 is TGTGCCAGCAGTTATTTGGGACTAGCGGGTTACAATGAGCAGTTCTTC. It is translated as CASSYLGLAGYNEQFF.

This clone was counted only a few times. CDR3 sequence reads: CASSYSGPGSYGYTF. The CDR3 DNA sequence: TGTGCCAGCAGTTACTCGGGTCCGGGGAGCTATGGCTACACCTTC. This sequence joins TRBV6-5 and TRBJ1-2; D unresolved. Germline assignment: CDR1 MNHEY and CDR2 SVGAGI. V was trimmed by 0 bases and J by 4 bases, leaving 12 bases between them. This CDR3 has 15 residues.

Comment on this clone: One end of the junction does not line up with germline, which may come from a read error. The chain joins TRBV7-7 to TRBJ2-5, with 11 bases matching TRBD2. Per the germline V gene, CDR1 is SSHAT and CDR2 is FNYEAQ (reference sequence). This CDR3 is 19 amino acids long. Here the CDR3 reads CASSFGTSGGPRVQETQYF. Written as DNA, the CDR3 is TGTGCTAGCAGCTTCGGGACTAGCGGAGGTCCCCGGGTCCAAGAGACCCAGTACTTC.

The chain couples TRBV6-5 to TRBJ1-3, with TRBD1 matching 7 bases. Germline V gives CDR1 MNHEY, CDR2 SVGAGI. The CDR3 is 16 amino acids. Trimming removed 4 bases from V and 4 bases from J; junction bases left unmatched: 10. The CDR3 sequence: CASSFGDSHHGNTIYF. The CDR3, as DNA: TGTGCCAGCAGTTTCGGGGACAGTCACCACGGAAACACCATATATTTT.

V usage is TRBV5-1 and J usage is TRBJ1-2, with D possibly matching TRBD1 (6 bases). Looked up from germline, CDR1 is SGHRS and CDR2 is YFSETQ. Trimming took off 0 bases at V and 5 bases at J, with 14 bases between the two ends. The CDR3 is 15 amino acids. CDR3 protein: CASSLAFEGTYGYTF. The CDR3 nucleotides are TGCGCCAGCAGCTTGGCTTTCGAGGGGACATATGGCTACACCTTC.

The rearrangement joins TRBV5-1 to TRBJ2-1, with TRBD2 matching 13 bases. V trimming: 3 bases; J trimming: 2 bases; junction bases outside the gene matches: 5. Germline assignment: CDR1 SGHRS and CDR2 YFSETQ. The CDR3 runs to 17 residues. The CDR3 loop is CASSSGTSGTTYNEQFF. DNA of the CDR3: TGCGCCAGCAGCTCGGGGACTAGCGGGACCACCTACAATGAGCAGTTCTTC.

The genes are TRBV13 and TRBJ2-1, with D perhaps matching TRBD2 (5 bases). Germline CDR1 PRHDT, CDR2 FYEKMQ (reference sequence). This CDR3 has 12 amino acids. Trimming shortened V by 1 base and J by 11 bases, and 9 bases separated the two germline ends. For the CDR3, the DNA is TGTGCCAGCAGCTTAGTGGGAGAGCAGCAGTTCTTC. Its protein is CASSLVGEQQFF.

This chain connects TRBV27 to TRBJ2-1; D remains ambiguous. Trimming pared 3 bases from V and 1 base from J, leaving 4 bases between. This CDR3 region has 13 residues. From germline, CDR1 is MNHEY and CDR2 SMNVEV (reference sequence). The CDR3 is CASSFASYNEQFF. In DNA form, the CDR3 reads TGTGCCAGCAGTTTTGCGTCCTACAATGAGCAGTTCTTC.

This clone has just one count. CDR3 nucleotide sequence: TGTGCCAGCAGAGCGGCTATGGAGACCCAGTACTTC. This codes for CASRAAMETQYF. The chain combines TRBV2 with TRBJ2-5; weak D call: TRBD2 (5 bases). With 6 bases removed from V and 5 bases from J, the gap between germline ends came to 10 bases. The germline CDR1 and CDR2 sequences are SNHLY and FYNNEI. The CDR3 is 12 amino acids.

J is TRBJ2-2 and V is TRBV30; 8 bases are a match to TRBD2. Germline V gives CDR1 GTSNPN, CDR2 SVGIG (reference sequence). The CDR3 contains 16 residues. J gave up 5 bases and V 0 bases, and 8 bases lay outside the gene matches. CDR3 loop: CAWSVGAGVGTGELFF. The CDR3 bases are TGTGCCTGGAGTGTGGGAGCGGGAGTAGGAACCGGGGAGCTGTTTTTT.

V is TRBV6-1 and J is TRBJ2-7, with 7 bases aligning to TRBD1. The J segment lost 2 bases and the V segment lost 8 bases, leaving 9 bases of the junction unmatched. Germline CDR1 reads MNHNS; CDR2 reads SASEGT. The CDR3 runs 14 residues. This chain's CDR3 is CASSRLGGAYEQYF. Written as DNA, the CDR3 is TGTGCCAGCTCGCGTTTAGGGGGCGCCTACGAGCAGTACTTC.

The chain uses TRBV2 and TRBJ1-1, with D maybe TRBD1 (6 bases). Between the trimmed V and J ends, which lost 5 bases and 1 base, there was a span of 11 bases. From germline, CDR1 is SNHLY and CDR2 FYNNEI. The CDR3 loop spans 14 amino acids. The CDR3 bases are TGTGCCAGCAGTCCCCAGGGACAGAACACTGAAGCTTTCTTT. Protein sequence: CASSPQGQNTEAFF.